The T cell receptor beta chain described here comes from a study of T cell clones after liver transplantation. Study-wide context: Third-party-reactive TCRbeta sequences from pre-transplant mixed lymphocyte reactions served as antigen-independent comparators. Apart from a few HCV-positive recipients, transplants were for non-autoimmune, non-viral reasons.

V lost 2 bases and J lost 3, with 8 bases in between. This CDR3 has 13 amino acids. The germline V gene has CDR1 SGHRS and CDR2 YFSETQ. Study-level results: Donor-reactive sequences fell more than third party-reactive ones, suggesting partial deletion.

Comments on this clone: Its specificity is not known.

TCRdb's copy holds only in-frame clones and misses some; the assay was immunoSEQ multiplex PCR. The profile shows roughly 53,000 clones, less than 75% of them singletons. This sequence originates from a human patient who received a liver transplant. A subset of T cells may come from the graft donor. The chain couples TRBV5-1 to TRBJ2-5, with TRBD1 as a possible D gene (6 bases). The sequencing used CD4+ T cells from blood, collected at the 22-month timepoint. The CDR3, as DNA: TGCGCCAGCAGCTTTTCAGGGGAAGAGACCCAGTACTTC. Its protein product is CASSFSGEETQYF.